This TCR beta chain stems from a study of blood T cells in healthy people across ages. Notes on the study in general: Naive and antigen-experienced cells could not be conclusively compared, given unsorted PBMCs. CMV status of donors was unknown, possibly confounding expanded clonotype changes.

About this clonotype: Its antigen is unidentified.

A J-beta primer mix and a sample-barcoded 5' primer were used in a second PCR of about 6 to 12 cycles. TCRdb recomputed calls from the 5' RACE reads with MiXCR, one row per CDR3 protein. This sample has around 650,000 distinct CDR3 sequences, with approximately 40% found just once. Every donor gave 8 to 10 milliliters of peripheral blood. The clonotype originates from an elderly man in good health. What was sequenced was blood.

CDR3 residues: CASSYGGKNEQYF. CDR3 DNA sequence: TGCGCCAGCAGCTATGGCGGGAAAAACGAGCAGTACTTC. V is TRBV5-1 and J is TRBJ2-4, with D possibly TRBD2 on 6 matching bases. The J call may be mistaken, given a closer DNA end match to TRBJ2-7. The CDR3 totals 13 residues. Looked up from germline, CDR1 is SGHRS and CDR2 is YFSETQ.